This TCR beta chain stems from a study of brain T cells in children with intractable seizures. This clone has a single count. Its matching antigen is unknown. Libraries were prepared by immunoSEQ multiplex PCR; TCRdb keeps only in-frame clonotypes and omits some of them. The sample holds about 320,000 clones; roughly 93% are singletons and the top ten take 5% to 7%. General study results and limits: Pre- and post-surgery blood differed in depth, so pre-surgery absences may be undersampling.

Germline CDR1 reads MNHEY; CDR2 reads SMNVEV (reference sequence). J was trimmed by 6 bases and V by 7 bases; bases with no gene match: 4. CDR3 length equals 12 residues. Sample time point: blood from clinic visit 5 months post-surgery; TSC patient then seizure free. This clonotype was obtained from a boy in the first two years of life with tuberous sclerosis and intractable seizures. The sample was peripheral blood, taken approximately 5 months after surgery. The rearrangement links TRBV27 to TRBJ2-3; 7 bases match TRBD2. CDR3 residues: CASTPGGDTQYF. In DNA form, the CDR3 reads TGTGCCAGCACCCCCGGGGGGGATACGCAGTATTTT.